A selection of T cell receptor beta chains follows, all from one sample in a study of OX40 agonist ivuxolimab in advanced cancers. This table comes from immunoSEQ multiplex PCR, and its TCRdb copy is limited to in-frame clones, with some not included. The sample carries tens of thousands of clones, over 75% recorded once. The sequencing here drew on CD4+ or CD8+ T cells sorted from blood, taken in a trial of the OX40 agonist ivuxolimab. The receptors come from an adult with an advanced solid tumor such as melanoma, head and neck, liver or kidney cancer. Both conserved end residues are part of each CDR3. A D gene is named only where the DNA matches it firmly. Size tells how often a clone was seen (once, few, many) or the class of an expanded clone, and some rows leave it out.

V gene	D gene	clone size	J gene	CDR3 protein	CDR3 DNA
TRBV4-3	.	.	TRBJ2-3	CASSQVGQSTDTQYF	TGCGCCAGCAGCCAAGTAGGCCAAAGCACAGATACGCAGTATTTT
TRBV4-3	.	few	TRBJ2-3	CASSQLPAADSSADTQYF	TGCGCCAGCAGCCAACTCCCGGCGGCGGACAGTTCCGCAGATACGCAGTATTTT
TRBV7-9	TRBD2	.	TRBJ2-7	CASSLAAGGPTYEQYF	TGTGCCAGCAGCTTAGCCGCGGGGGGACCAACCTACGAGCAGTACTTC
TRBV4-3	TRBD2	.	TRBJ2-2	CASSVTSGRELFF	TGCGCCAGCAGCGTTACTAGCGGACGGGAGCTGTTTTTT
TRBV5-6	.	.	TRBJ1-3	CASRSSEFSGNTIYF	TGTGCCAGCAGGTCCTCGGAGTTCTCTGGAAACACCATATATTTT
TRBV4-3	.	.	TRBJ2-1	CASSQVSGINEQFF	TGCGCCAGCAGCCAAGTATCGGGGATCAATGAGCAGTTCTTC
TRBV4-3	TRBD1	.	TRBJ2-7	CASSQALRTGYSYEQYF	TGCGCCAGCAGCCAAGCGCTTAGGACAGGGTACTCCTACGAGCAGTACTTC
TRBV9	TRBD1	.	TRBJ1-2	CASSVERDRDYGYTF	TGTGCCAGCAGCGTAGAGAGGGACAGGGACTATGGCTACACCTTC
TRBV6-4	TRBD2	.	TRBJ2-1	CASSESAGGRNEQFF	TGTGCCAGCAGTGAATCAGCGGGGGGGCGCAATGAGCAGTTCTTC
TRBV11-2	.	.	TRBJ2-7	CASSSSQGQVPEQYF	TGTGCCAGCAGCTCCAGCCAGGGGCAAGTTCCCGAGCAGTACTTC
TRBV5-4	.	.	TRBJ2-3	CASTAGYADTDTQYF	TGTGCCAGCACCGCCGGTTATGCAGACACAGATACGCAGTATTTT
TRBV4-3	TRBD2	.	TRBJ2-1	CASSQDPLNGGADEQFF	TGCGCCAGCAGCCAAGACCCCCTTAACGGGGGGGCCGATGAGCAGTTCTTC
TRBV4-3	.	once	TRBJ2-7	CASSQAVASYEQYF	TGCGCCAGCAGCCAAGCTGTGGCATCCTACGAGCAGTACTTC
TRBV18	TRBD1	.	TRBJ1-1	CASSLETGMSLMNTEAFF	TGTGCCAGCTCACTGGAGACAGGGATGTCCCTCATGAACACTGAAGCTTTCTTT
TRBV6-5	.	once	TRBJ2-2	CASSYGTTNTGELFF	TGTGCCAGCAGTTACGGGACAACGAACACCGGGGAGCTGTTTTTT
TRBV9	TRBD1	.	TRBJ1-1	CASSSAIDRGGTEAFF	TGTGCCAGCAGCTCCGCCATAGACAGGGGCGGCACTGAAGCTTTCTTT
TRBV4-2	TRBD2	.	TRBJ2-3	CASSQGAGEADTQYF	TGTGCCAGCAGCCAAGGAGCGGGGGAGGCAGATACGCAGTATTTT
TRBV2	.	.	TRBJ1-2	CASSWGANYGYTF	TGTGCCAGCAGTTGGGGGGCAAACTATGGCTACACCTTC
TRBV4-3	.	.	TRBJ1-1	CASSLVGEYTEAFF	TGCGCCAGCAGCCTAGTAGGGGAATACACTGAAGCTTTCTTT
TRBV5-6	.	.	TRBJ1-5	CASSLEGRSPQHF	TGTGCCAGCAGCTTGGAGGGCAGGTCCCCCCAGCATTTT